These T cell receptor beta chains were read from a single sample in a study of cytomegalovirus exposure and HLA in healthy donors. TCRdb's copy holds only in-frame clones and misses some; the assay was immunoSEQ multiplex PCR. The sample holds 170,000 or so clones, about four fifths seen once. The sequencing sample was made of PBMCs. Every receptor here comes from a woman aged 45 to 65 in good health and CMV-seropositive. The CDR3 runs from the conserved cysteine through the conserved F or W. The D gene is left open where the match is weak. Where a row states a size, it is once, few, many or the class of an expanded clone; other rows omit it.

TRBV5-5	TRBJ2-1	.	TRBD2	TGTGCCAGCAGCGGGGGACTAGCGGGGGCCCCATCCTACAATGAGCAGTTCTTC	CASSGGLAGAPSYNEQFF
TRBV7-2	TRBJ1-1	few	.	TGTGCCAGCAGCTTATTGGGCGCGAACACTGAAGCTTTCTTT	CASSLLGANTEAFF
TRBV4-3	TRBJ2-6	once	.	TGCGCCTGCAGTGGGGGGAACGCTGGGGCCAACGTCCTGACTTTC	CACSGGNAGANVLTF
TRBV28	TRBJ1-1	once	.	TGTGCCAGCAGTCTGGGGGCGATGAACACTGAAGCTTTCTTT	CASSLGAMNTEAFF
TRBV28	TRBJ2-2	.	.	TGTGCCAGCCTTCCGGCGGATCTAAACACCGGGGAGCTGTTTTTT	CASLPADLNTGELFF
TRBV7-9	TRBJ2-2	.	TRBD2	TGTGCCAGCAGCTTAGATCGCGGGAGGGCCGTCGGGGAGCTGTTTTTT	CASSLDRGRAVGELFF
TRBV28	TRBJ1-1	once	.	TGTGCCAGCAGTTTAGAACGGGTGACTGAAGCTTTCTTT	CASSLERVTEAFF
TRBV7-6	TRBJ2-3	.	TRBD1	TGTGCCAGCAGCCCACAGGGGGCAATGGGCACAGATACGCAGTATTTT	CASSPQGAMGTDTQYF
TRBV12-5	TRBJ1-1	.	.	TGTGCTAGTGGTTTGGCTACCTCCGGGGACACTGAAGCTTTCTTT	CASGLATSGDTEAFF
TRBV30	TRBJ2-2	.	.	TGTGCCTGGAGTAGAGGGTCCGGGGAGCTGTTTTTT	CAWSRGSGELFF
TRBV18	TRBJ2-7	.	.	TGTGCCAGCTCACCTGCGGACGAGCAGTACTTC	CASSPADEQYF
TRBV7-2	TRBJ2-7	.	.	TGTGCCAGCAGCCCGACTAGGATCAGCTCCTACGAGCAGTACTTC	CASSPTRISSYEQYF
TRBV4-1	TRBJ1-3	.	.	TGCGCCAGCAGCCCCGGCAGGGGATTCAACTCTGGAAACACCATATATTTT	CASSPGRGFNSGNTIYF
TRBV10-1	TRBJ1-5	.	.	TGCGCCAGCAGTGACAGGGCCGTCGGCAATCAGCCCCAGCATTTT	CASSDRAVGNQPQHF
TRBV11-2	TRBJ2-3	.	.	TGTGCCAGCAGCTTAGCGGATACGCAGTATTTT	CASSLADTQYF
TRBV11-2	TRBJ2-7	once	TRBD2	TGTGCCAGCAGCCCCCGGGAGGGACTAGAGGCCTACGAGCAGTACTTC	CASSPREGLEAYEQYF
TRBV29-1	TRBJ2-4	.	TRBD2	TGCAGCGCCAGGACTAGTACCAAAAACATTCAGTACTTC	CSARTSTKNIQYF
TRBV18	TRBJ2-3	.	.	TGTGCCAGCTCACCATCGACAGGTTGGTCAGATACGCAGTATTTT	CASSPSTGWSDTQYF
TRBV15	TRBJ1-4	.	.	TGTGCCACCAGCAGAGATAGACAGAATGAAAAACTGTTTTTT	CATSRDRQNEKLFF
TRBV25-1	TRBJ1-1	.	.	TGTGCCAGCAGTGACCGTCTGAACACTGAAGCTTTCTTT	CASSDRLNTEAFF
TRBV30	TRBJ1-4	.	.	TGTGCCTGGATGGGCGGGGACGAAAAACTGTTTTTT	CAWMGGDEKLFF
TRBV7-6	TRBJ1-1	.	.	TGTGCCAGCAGCTTAGTAGACACTTGGCTTTTCTTT	CASSLVDTWLFF
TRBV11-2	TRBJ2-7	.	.	TGTGCCAGCAGCCGGGGACACGGTGTGCCCGAGCAGTACTTC	CASSRGHGVPEQYF
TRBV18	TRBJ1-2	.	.	TGTGCCAGCTACGTGGACGGGGGTCCTAACTATGGCTACACCTTC	CASYVDGGPNYGYTF
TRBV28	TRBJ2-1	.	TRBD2	TGTGCCAAAGTAAGCGGGAGGGCGAATGAGCAGTTCTTC	CAKVSGRANEQFF
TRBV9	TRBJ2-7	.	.	TGTGCCAGCAGCGTAACTTTGCTTCCCTCCGAGGACGAGCAGTACTTC	CASSVTLLPSEDEQYF
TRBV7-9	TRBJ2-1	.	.	TGTGCCAGCAGCTTACTAGGGGGGCAGTTCTTC	CASSLLGGQFF
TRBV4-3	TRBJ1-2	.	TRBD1	TGCGCCAGCAGCCAATCGGACAGGGCAAACTATGGCTACACCTTC	CASSQSDRANYGYTF
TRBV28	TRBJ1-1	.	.	TGTGCCAGCAGTTTCCCACAGGTAGACACTGAAGCTTTCTTT	CASSFPQVDTEAFF
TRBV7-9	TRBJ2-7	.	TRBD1	TGTGCCAGCAGCCCCGGGACAGGGGCGGTTCTGGTGTCCTACGAGCAGTACTTC	CASSPGTGAVLVSYEQYF